The 31 T cell receptor beta chains below all came from one sample that was sequenced in a study of blood T cell repertoires in COVID-19. Method: immunoSEQ multiplex PCR; TCRdb's copy keeps in-frame clones and lacks some. The sample records around 480,000 clones, approximately 90% being singletons. The source material was PBMCs or T cells enriched from blood (not recorded which). The origin of the receptors is a woman under 30 who had recovered from COVID-19.

The chain couples TRBV3-1 (or the pseudogene TRBV3-2) to TRBJ2-7, with 9 bases that match TRBD1. The CDR3 has 14 amino acids. V dropped 1 base and J dropped 5; count of bases not matched to a gene: 3. Looked up from germline, CDR1 is LGHDT and CDR2 is YNNKEL (reference sequence). The CDR3 protein is CASSQAGQGHEQYF. Written as DNA, the CDR3 is TGTGCCAGCAGCCAAGCGGGACAGGGCCACGAGCAGTACTTC.

The chain has TRBV12-5 and TRBJ2-7; TRBD1 matches 8 bases. Trimming at V came to 1 base and at J to 5 bases, leaving 13 bases not matched to a gene. Germline V gene data show CDR1 as LGHNT and CDR2 as FRNRAP. The CDR3 spans 17 residues. The CDR3 nucleotides are TGTGCTAGTGGTTTGGCCTCCGGACAGGGAGAAGCCCACGAGCAGTACTTC. This gives the protein CASGLASGQGEAHEQYF.

The CDR3 coding sequence is TGTGCCAGCAGCTTAAGTCACGGGAACACTGAAGCTTTCTTT. Translation gives CASSLSHGNTEAFF. The chain employs TRBV11-3 and TRBJ1-1; D is unclear. Germline-derived CDR1 and CDR2 are SGHNT and YENEEA. V was pared by 2 bases and J by 1 base, with 8 bases between. The CDR3 is made up of 14 amino acids.

This rearrangement joins TRBV2 to TRBJ1-1; TRBD1 agrees at 7 bases. V was pared by 8 bases and J by 4 bases, with 10 bases of the junction left unmatched. The CDR3 is 14 amino acids. Germline V gene sequence: CDR1 SNHLY, CDR2 FYNNEI. CDR3 protein: CASGVTGPGTEAFF. CDR3 coding DNA: TGTGCCAGCGGGGTGACAGGGCCGGGCACTGAAGCTTTCTTT. Looking up the rest from reference TRBV2 and TRBJ1-1 gives the full variable domain: EPEVTQTPSHQVTQMGQEVILRCVPISNHLYFYWYRQILGQKVEFLVSFYNNEISEKSEIFDDQFSVERPDGSNFTLKIRSTKLEDSAMYFCASGVTGPGTEAFFGQGTRLTVV.

The chain employs TRBV27 and TRBJ1-6; 9 bases align to TRBD1. Germline V gene sequence: CDR1 MNHEY, CDR2 SMNVEV (reference sequence). The CDR3 is 15 amino acids. V trimming: 4 bases; J trimming: 13 bases; junction bases outside the gene matches: 11. CDR3 sequence (DNA): TGTGCCAGCAGTTCAAATCTCCGGGACAGGGCCCCCCTCCACTTT. It translates to CASSSNLRDRAPLHF.

This clone came up once. V and J are TRBV5-1 and TRBJ1-4; 9 bases match TRBD1. V was pared by 2 bases and J by 6 bases, with 8 bases of the junction left unmatched. CDR3 length equals 16 residues. Germline values: CDR1 SGHRS, CDR2 YFSETQ. CDR3 loop: CASSLAPGQGYEKLFF. The CDR3 coding sequence is TGCGCCAGCAGCTTAGCCCCGGGACAGGGATATGAAAAACTGTTTTTT.

The gene calls are TRBV30 and TRBJ2-1; 7 bases are a match to TRBD2. Germline CDR1 GTSNPN, CDR2 SVGIG (reference sequence). This CDR3 has 13 residues. The junction had 5 bases not matched to a gene; V was cut back by 2 bases and J by 7 bases. CDR3 bases: TGTGCCTGGAGTCCGGCCGGGGGGAATGAGCAGTTCTTC. Residues: CAWSPAGGNEQFF.

The chain combines TRBV7-3 with TRBJ2-7; TRBD2 might be the D (6 bases). The V and J ends lost 2 bases and 3 bases respectively, with 11 bases between them. The CDR3 contains 14 residues. CDR1 and CDR2 (germline): SGHTA, FQGTGA. CDR3 sequence (DNA): TGTGCCAGCAGCTTATACGCGGGGCTCTACGAGCAGTACTTC. It translates to CASSLYAGLYEQYF.

This chain links TRBV5-1 with TRBJ1-1; 9 bases line up with TRBD1. Losses at the gene ends were 3 bases for V and 1 base for J; bases not matched to a gene: 4. This CDR3 contains 15 residues. The germline V gene encodes CDR1 SGHRS and CDR2 YFSETQ. The DNA for the CDR3 is TGCGCCAGCAGCTGGACAGGGGACAAGAACACTGAAGCTTTCTTT. As protein: CASSWTGDKNTEAFF. Drawing the rest from reference TRBV5-1 and TRBJ1-1, the complete variable domain is KAGVTQTPRYLIKTRGQQVTLSCSPISGHRSVSWYQQTPGQGLQFLFEYFSETQRNKGNFPGRFSGRQFSNSRSEMNVSTLELGDSALYLCASSWTGDKNTEAFFGQGTRLTVV.

V gene TRBV4-2 combines with J gene TRBJ2-3; the match to TRBD2 covers 13 bases. Germline V gene data show CDR1 as LGHNA and CDR2 as YNFKEQ. The CDR3 consists of 18 residues. J gave up 2 bases and V 0 bases, and 5 bases lay outside the gene matches. This CDR3 reads CASSQDRTSGGATDTQYF. The DNA of the CDR3 is TGTGCCAGCAGCCAAGATCGTACTAGCGGGGGGGCCACAGATACGCAGTATTTT.

The V call is TRBV7-9, the J call TRBJ2-3; 9 nucleotides match TRBD1. The CDR3 runs 15 residues. The germline V gene has CDR1 SEHNR and CDR2 FQNEAQ (reference sequence). The V gene end was trimmed by 7 bases and the J gene end by 3 bases; junction bases not matched to a gene: 8. DNA for the CDR3: TGTGCCAGCACCACATGGGACAGGGTTACAGATACGCAGTATTTT. This encodes CASTTWDRVTDTQYF. The full variable domain, rest sourced from reference TRBV7-9 and TRBJ2-3, is DTGVSQNPRHKITKRGQNVTFRCDPISEHNRLYWYRQTLGQGPEFLTYFQNEAQLEKSRLLSDRFSAERPKGSFSTLEIQRTEQGDSAMYLCASTTWDRVTDTQYFGPGTRLTVL.

The J gene is TRBJ2-2, the V gene TRBV30, with 8 bases fitting TRBD2. The germline gives CDR1 GTSNPN, CDR2 SVGIG (reference sequence). V lost 5 bases and J lost 8; bases outside the gene matches: 13. The CDR3 sequence is 15 residues long. The CDR3 region is CAWAGGAILEGELFF. The CDR3 nucleotides read TGTGCCTGGGCCGGGGGGGCAATCTTGGAGGGGGAGCTGTTTTTT. The full variable domain, with the rest looked up from reference TRBV30 and TRBJ2-2, is SQTIHQWPATLVQPVGSPLSLECTVEGTSNPNLYWYRQAAGRGLQLLFYSVGIGQISSEVPQNLSASRPQDRQFILSSKKLLLSDSGFYLCAWAGGAILEGELFFGEGSRLTVL.

In regard to this clone: Different DNA sequences within this sample yield the same CDR3. V is TRBV7-2 and J is TRBJ1-2; D gene unclear. There are 12 residues in the CDR3. Germline V CDR1 and CDR2: SGHTA, FQGNSA. The ends were cut back, 5 bases at V and 2 bases at J, with 6 bases in the middle. The CDR3 loop reads CASSPQNYGYTF. CDR3 bases: TGTGCCAGCAGCCCCCAAAACTATGGCTACACCTTC.

The genes are TRBV4-1 and TRBJ2-5, with 8 positions matching TRBD1. V lost 4 bases to trimming and J lost 5 bases; unmatched junction nucleotides: 12. CDR3 length equals 16 residues. Germline CDR1 MGHRA, CDR2 YSYEKL. In nucleotides, the CDR3 is TGCGCCAGCAGCCTCGGGGCGACAGGGGAGGTGGAGACCCAGTACTTC. It specifies CASSLGATGEVETQYF.

DNA for the CDR3: TGTGCCTGGAGATCAGGGACCGGGGAGCTGTTTTTT. It codes for CAWRSGTGELFF. The chain joins TRBV30 to TRBJ2-2, with TRBD1 as a possible D gene (5 bases). V was shortened by 3 bases and J by 5 bases, with 7 bases between the two germline ends. Per germline, CDR1 GTSNPN and CDR2 SVGIG (reference sequence). This CDR3 is built from 12 residues.

CDR3 protein: CASSYPQGIMTEAFF. CDR3 nucleotides: TGTGCCAGCAGCTACCCACAGGGTATCATGACTGAAGCTTTCTTT. The chain has TRBV7-8 and TRBJ1-1; D might be TRBD1 (6 bases). Germline loops: CDR1 SGHVS, CDR2 FQNEAQ. This CDR3 spans 15 amino acids. V lost 4 bases to trimming and J lost 5 bases, with 17 bases between them.

The rearrangement joins TRBV30 to TRBJ2-4; D is possibly TRBD2 (5 bases). The CDR3 has 15 amino acids. CDR1 is GTSNPN, CDR2 SVGIG, per germline (reference sequence). V was pared by 3 bases and J by 1 base, with 13 bases between. CDR3 DNA: TGTGCCTGGAGCACAGCGAGAGGGGCCAAAAACATTCAGTACTTC. Translated, it gives CAWSTARGAKNIQYF.

With regard to this clone: One end of the junction varies from germline; a read error may be responsible. The chain has TRBV5-5 and TRBJ2-1, with 9 bases fitting TRBD1. CDR1 and CDR2 (germline): SGHKS, YYEKEE (reference sequence). This CDR3 is built from 16 residues. CDR3 in amino acids: CDSSLVGTGYNNEQFF. The CDR3 DNA follows: TGTGACAGCAGCTTGGTAGGGACAGGGTATAACAATGAGCAGTTCTTC.

The gene calls are TRBV2 and TRBJ2-2; D is unresolved. V was pared by 6 bases and J by 1 base, with 9 bases between. This CDR3 is built from 14 residues. Germline V gene sequence: CDR1 SNHLY, CDR2 FYNNEI. This CDR3 reads CASRAARNTGELFF. The CDR3 DNA reads as TGTGCCAGCAGGGCGGCGAGGAACACCGGGGAGCTGTTTTTT.

The gene calls are TRBV12-3 or TRBV12-4 and TRBJ2-7; 10 nucleotides line up with TRBD1. V lost 5 bases, J lost 6 bases, and 4 bases stayed unmatched. The CDR3 loop spans 13 amino acids. The CDR3 sequence: CASSPRTGGEQYF. The CDR3, as DNA: TGTGCCAGCAGTCCCCGGACAGGGGGCGAGCAGTACTTC.

This chain uses TRBV5-1 with TRBJ2-1, with 13 bases that match TRBD2. The CDR3 consists of 14 residues. V dropped 4 bases and J dropped 12; count of bases not matched to a gene: 7. Germline values: CDR1 SGHRS, CDR2 YFSETQ. The CDR3 DNA reads as TGCGCCAGCAGCCCTGGACTAGCGGGGGATTCGCAGTTCTTC. Its protein is CASSPGLAGDSQFF.

The chain employs TRBV5-1 and TRBJ2-3; 8 nucleotides match TRBD2. Per the germline V gene, CDR1 is SGHRS and CDR2 is YFSETQ. The V segment lost 3 bases and the J segment 1 base; nucleotides outside the gene matches: 7. The CDR3 is 16 residues long. The CDR3 DNA follows: TGCGCCAGCAGCTCAGGTTTTAGCGGGGGCACAGATACGCAGTATTTT. Its translation: CASSSGFSGGTDTQYF.

The rearrangement joins TRBV2 to TRBJ2-1; 8 nucleotides agree with TRBD2. CDR3 size: 14 residues. CDR1 is SNHLY, CDR2 FYNNEI, per germline. J gave up 4 bases and V 5 bases, and 4 bases lay outside the gene matches. CDR3 sequence (DNA): TGTGCCAGCAGTCTTCTAGCGGGTTACAATGAGCAGTTCTTC. The encoded protein is CASSLLAGYNEQFF.

The chain links TRBV5-1 to TRBJ1-2; 10 nucleotides match TRBD1. CDR1 is SGHRS, CDR2 YFSETQ, per germline. The CDR3 has 14 residues. The ends lost 4 bases at V and 4 bases at J; junction bases unmatched: 4. The CDR3 loop reads CASSQWTGGYGYTF. The CDR3 DNA reads TGCGCCAGCAGCCAATGGACAGGGGGCTATGGCTACACCTTC.

The rearrangement joins TRBV4-1 to TRBJ1-4, with a possible D match to TRBD1 (5 bases). The germline CDR1 and CDR2 sequences are MGHRA and YSYEKL. Trimming left V 8 bases short and J 7 bases short, with 17 bases between. The CDR3 sequence is 14 residues long. CDR3 amino acids: CASALDPGGEKLFF. In DNA, the CDR3 is TGCGCCAGCGCCCTAGACCCGGGGGGTGAAAAACTGTTTTTT.

This clone was counted between two and nine times. This sequence joins TRBV6-1 and TRBJ2-7, with D maybe TRBD1 (6 bases). CDR3 length equals 15 residues. V lost 1 base and J 1 base, leaving 11 bases between the germline ends. The V gene's germline CDR1 is MNHNS and CDR2 SASEGT. CDR3 bases: TGTGCCAGCAGTGAAGAACTTGGGACATCCTACGAGCAGTACTTC. Translated: CASSEELGTSYEQYF.

The genes are TRBV6-1 and TRBJ2-2; D might be TRBD1 (6 bases). The CDR3 runs 15 residues. Germline V gene sequence: CDR1 MNHNS, CDR2 SASEGT. V was clipped by 2 bases and J by 4 bases, with 11 bases between them. The CDR3: CASSEPGHPTGELFF. DNA for the CDR3: TGTGCCAGCAGTGAACCGGGACACCCCACCGGGGAGCTGTTTTTT.

This clone was found once. The V gene is TRBV19, the J gene TRBJ1-1; a possible D gene is TRBD1 (6 bases). V lost 6 bases, J lost 1 base, and 15 bases lay in between. From germline, CDR1 is LNHDA and CDR2 SQIVND (reference sequence). The CDR3 loop spans 15 amino acids. CDR3 nucleotides: TGTGCCAGTAGCTCACAGGGTAAGGAGAACACTGAAGCTTTCTTT. It codes for CASSSQGKENTEAFF.

The chain carries TRBV7-9 and TRBJ2-7; 12 bases align to TRBD1. V shed 7 bases and J 5 bases; nucleotides not matched to a gene: 6. This CDR3 is built from 14 residues. Germline CDR1 reads SEHNR; CDR2 reads FQNEAQ (reference sequence). The chain's CDR3 is CASTPGQGADEQYF. For the CDR3, the DNA is TGTGCCAGCACCCCGGGACAGGGGGCCGACGAGCAGTACTTC.

This sequence joins TRBV2 and TRBJ2-2; 11 positions agree with TRBD2. V gave up 6 bases and J gave up 5 bases; unmatched junction bases: 11. Germline CDR1 and CDR2: SNHLY and FYNNEI. This CDR3 spans 17 amino acids. This CDR3 is CASSVTGTSGRTGELFF. The CDR3 coding sequence is TGTGCCAGCAGCGTTACCGGGACTAGCGGACGAACCGGGGAGCTGTTTTTT.

V gene TRBV7-2 combines with J gene TRBJ1-2; tentative D call: TRBD1 (5 bases). The germline V gene has CDR1 SGHTA and CDR2 FQGNSA. The CDR3 loop spans 13 amino acids. Trimming took off 6 bases at V and 1 base at J, with 9 bases between the two ends. The CDR3 nucleotides read TGTGCCAGCAGACCCGACAGTAACTATGGCTACACCTTC. It codes for CASRPDSNYGYTF.